What follows are 12 T cell receptor beta chains derived from one specimen sequenced in a study of vaccination and CD4 T cells after COVID-19. The antigens of these receptors remain unknown. Oncomine TCR Beta short-read sequencing was applied to DNA from cultured CD4+ T cells. TCRdb re-called the PCR reads with MiXCR, one entry per CDR3 protein. The sample lists 15,000 to 20,000 distinct CDR3 sequences; less than 50% were seen once. Documented treatment: roughly 10-day PBMC culture with coronavirus spike peptide pools or control peptides (ViraFEST assay). Source material: CD4+ T cells from blood, cultured in vitro. All receptors come from a human donor who had recovered from COVID-19.

The J gene is TRBJ2-3, the V gene TRBV27; possibly TRBD1 or TRBD2 for D (5 bases each). With 2 bases removed from V and 4 bases from J, the gap between germline ends came to 10 bases. This CDR3 comprises 14 residues. Looked up from germline, CDR1 is MNHEY and CDR2 is SMNVEV (reference sequence). CDR3 loop: CASSLGDGADTQYF. In DNA form, the CDR3 reads TGTGCCAGCAGTTTAGGGGACGGCGCAGATACGCAGTATTTT.

V gene TRBV5-1 combines with J gene TRBJ2-5; D is perhaps TRBD1 (6 bases). CDR1 and CDR2 from the germline V gene are SGHRS and YFSETQ. The CDR3 has 15 amino acids. V shed 0 bases and J shed 0 bases, with 9 bases lying between them. The CDR3 loop reads CASSLGRGNQETQYF. CDR3 bases: TGCGCCAGCAGCTTGGGCAGGGGAAACCAAGAGACCCAGTACTTC. Full variable domain (outside the CDR3, taken from reference TRBV5-1 and TRBJ2-5): KAGVTQTPRYLIKTRGQQVTLSCSPISGHRSVSWYQQTPGQGLQFLFEYFSETQRNKGNFPGRFSGRQFSNSRSEMNVSTLELGDSALYLCASSLGRGNQETQYFGPGTRLLVL.

V usage is TRBV9 and J usage is TRBJ2-3, with D possibly TRBD2 on 6 matching bases. There are 15 residues in the CDR3. The V gene lost 4 bases and the J gene lost 0 bases, with 12 bases spanning the gap. Germline V gene data show CDR1 as SGDLS and CDR2 as YYNGEE. CDR3 nucleotide sequence: TGTGCCAGCAGCCCCACGGGACTTAGCACAGATACGCAGTATTTT. Translated, it gives CASSPTGLSTDTQYF.

In DNA form, the CDR3 reads TGTGCCAGCAGGATAGGGAGTGGAGCTTTCTTT. It encodes CASRIGSGAFF. The rearrangement uses TRBV28 and TRBJ1-1, with D uncertain. Per the germline V gene, CDR1 is MDHEN and CDR2 is SYDVKM. Trimming took off 6 bases at V and 10 bases at J, with 12 bases between the two ends. The CDR3 has 11 residues.

The DNA for the CDR3 is TGTGCCACCACCGACTTGGCTGAAAGGACTCCTATAGCCAAAAACATTCAGTACTTC. Amino acids: CATTDLAERTPIAKNIQYF. The V and J genes are TRBV24-1 and TRBJ2-4; weak D call: TRBD2 (5 bases). The CDR3 is made up of 19 amino acids. V shed 8 bases and J shed 0 bases, with 25 bases lying between them. Germline V lookup: CDR1 KGHDR, CDR2 SFDVKD.

The chain employs TRBV28 and TRBJ1-2, with D unclear. Germline-derived CDR1 and CDR2 are MDHEN and SYDVKM. The ends were cut back, 10 bases at V and 3 bases at J, with 6 bases in the middle. The CDR3 is 10 amino acids. DNA for the CDR3: TGTGCCACCCACTACTATGGCTACACCTTC. This gives the protein CATHYYGYTF.

The chain combines TRBV7-9 with TRBJ2-3; 9 bases fit TRBD1. This CDR3 contains 15 residues. V dropped 5 bases and J dropped 4; count of bases not matched to a gene: 7. Germline loops: CDR1 SEHNR, CDR2 FQNEAQ (reference sequence). CDR3 DNA sequence: TGTGCCAGCAGCATCGGGACAGGGCCCCCAGATACGCAGTATTTT. This translates into CASSIGTGPPDTQYF.

This clonotype was counted between two and nine times. This chain joins TRBV6-1 and TRBJ1-2; 9 bases agree with TRBD1. The CDR3 has 13 residues. J gave up 0 bases and V 11 bases, and 4 bases lay outside the gene matches. The V gene's germline CDR1 is MNHNS and CDR2 SASEGT. The CDR3 is CAVQGASNYGYTF. The CDR3 coding sequence is TGTGCCGTACAGGGGGCATCTAACTATGGCTACACCTTC.

This rearrangement joins TRBV15 to TRBJ2-7, with D unresolved. This CDR3 spans 15 amino acids. Looked up from germline, CDR1 is LNHNV and CDR2 is YYDKDF (reference sequence). With 4 bases removed from V and 5 bases from J, the gap between germline ends came to 18 bases. The CDR3 reads CATSKDVAGFHEQYF. The CDR3 DNA sequence: TGTGCCACCAGCAAAGATGTGGCAGGTTTCCACGAGCAGTACTTC.

The CDR3 loop reads CASSLLRAGRDTQYF. CDR3 nucleotide sequence: TGTGCCAGCAGCTTATTGAGGGCCGGGAGGGATACGCAGTATTTT. The V and J genes are TRBV11-1 and TRBJ2-3; 7 bases are shared with TRBD2. The germline CDR1 and CDR2 sequences are SGHAT and FQDESV (reference sequence). CDR3 length: 15 amino acids. Trimming removed 2 bases from V and 6 bases from J; junction bases left unmatched: 8.

The CDR3 DNA reads as TGTGCCAGCAGCCGGTTCCCGGGAGATGGTAATGAGCAGTTCTTC. Translated: CASSRFPGDGNEQFF. This chain connects TRBV7-2 to TRBJ2-1; D might be TRBD2 (6 bases). The germline V gene has CDR1 SGHTA and CDR2 FQGNSA. V lost 5 bases and J lost 7, with 18 bases in between. The CDR3 contains 15 residues.

The CDR3 bases are TGTGCCACCAGTGATTTAACAGGGAAGGCAGAGACCCAGTACTTC. This translates into CATSDLTGKAETQYF. This chain joins TRBV24-1 and TRBJ2-5; possibly TRBD1 for D (6 bases). Trimming stripped 1 base from V and 4 bases from J, with 12 bases between. The CDR3 has 15 amino acids. Germline lookup yields CDR1 KGHDR and CDR2 SFDVKD.